This TCR beta chain was identified during a study of cytomegalovirus exposure and HLA in healthy donors. For the study at large: Within an early data release were tens of millions of unique TCRs drawn from HLA-typed donors. The study placed around 80% of its approximately 400 genotyped donors in the Caucasian-associated ancestry cluster.

A note on this clone: The antigen remains unidentified.

Study conclusions and caveats: Segments of the TCR beta V type were, in most cases, productive about 87% or about 30% of the time in an earlier analysis.

PCR amplification relied on 60 Vbeta primers (plus 13 Jbeta primers). Assay used: immunoSEQ multiplex PCR; TCRdb lists only in-frame clones, some missing. The sample shows 150,000 to 250,000 clones, more than 65% of them seen only once. Sequences were obtained from PBMCs. The clonotype comes from a girl aged 5-17 years in good health and CMV-seropositive.

CDR3 nucleotide sequence: TGCGCCAGCAGCCAAGACAGACAACACCAATCCTACGAGCAGTACTTC. Encoded protein: CASSQDRQHQSYEQYF. The chain is built from TRBV4-3 and TRBJ2-7; D uncertain. The CDR3 runs to 16 residues. V gave up 0 bases and J gave up 1 base, with 13 bases separating them. CDR1 and CDR2 from the germline V gene are LGHNA and YSLEER.